Presented here are 29 T cell receptor beta chains from one specimen sequenced in a study of identical twins. A single record per CDR3 protein comes from TCRdb applying MiXCR to the 5' RACE reads. This sample yields 200,000 to 300,000 distinct CDR3 sequences, of which roughly 10% are seen a single time; 9% to 10% belongs to the top ten. Material for sequencing was memory T cells sorted from blood. The origin of the receptors is a man aged 50-60 years in good health.

This clonotype was counted many times. The gene calls are TRBV11-2 and TRBJ2-3; 8 bases map to TRBD2. This CDR3 region has 16 residues. V was clipped by 1 base and J by 3 bases; unmatched bases: 6. Germline V CDR1 and CDR2: SGHAT, FQNNGV. CDR3 DNA sequence: TGTGCCAGCAGCTTAGGGGTTAGCGGGATGACAGATACGCAGTATTTT. This gives the protein CASSLGVSGMTDTQYF.

The sample holds many counts of this clonotype. The chain uses TRBV12-3 or TRBV12-4 and TRBJ2-5; D is unresolved. This CDR3 is 12 amino acids long. The V end lost 5 bases, the J end lost 3 bases, and 7 bases lay between the germline ends. CDR3 sequence: CASSPLEETQYF. CDR3 nucleotide sequence: TGTGCCAGCAGTCCCCTCGAAGAGACCCAGTACTTC.

V is TRBV20-1 and J is TRBJ1-1; 7 positions agree with TRBD1. The CDR3 extends over 15 amino acids. V lost 4 bases, J lost 2 bases, and 10 bases stayed unmatched. Germline V CDR1 and CDR2: DFQATT, SNEGSKA (reference sequence). The CDR3 DNA is TGCAGTGCTACCCCGGGACAGATAATTAACACTGAAGCTTTCTTT. It specifies CSATPGQIINTEAFF.

This clonotype was seen many times. DNA for the CDR3: TGTGCCAGCAGCGGGGGACTAGCGGACTACAATGAGCAGTTCTTC. It translates to CASSGGLADYNEQFF. The rearrangement links TRBV5-5 to TRBJ2-1; the match to TRBD2 covers 11 bases. Unmatched junction bases numbered 3, after V lost 4 bases and J lost 3 bases. Germline CDR1 reads SGHKS; CDR2 reads YYEKEE (reference sequence). The CDR3 length is 15 residues.

This clonotype was found a few times. V gene TRBV6-2 or TRBV6-3 combines with J gene TRBJ2-7; D unclear. V was pared by 6 bases and J by 2 bases, with 8 bases between. The CDR3 sequence is 12 residues long. Germline values: CDR1 MNHEY, CDR2 SVGEGT. The CDR3 reads CASSFDTYEQYF. The CDR3 DNA is TGTGCCAGCAGCTTCGACACCTACGAGCAGTACTTC.

About this clonotype itself: A junction end diverges from the germline sequence, so it may reflect a read error. The V and J genes are TRBV20-1 and TRBJ1-1; D is ambiguous. The germline CDR1 and CDR2 sequences are DFQATT and SNEGSKA (reference sequence). This CDR3 spans 14 amino acids. CDR3: CSARDGRVKTEAFF. CDR3 nucleotide sequence: TGCAGTGCTAGAGATGGGCGGGTGAAAACTGAAGCTTTCTTT.

This chain links TRBV3-1 with TRBJ2-3; maybe TRBD2 (6 bases). Trimming removed 5 bases at V and 6 bases at J, with 18 bases between. CDR1 is LGHDT, CDR2 YNNKEL, per germline (reference sequence). The CDR3 totals 15 residues. The CDR3 region has the DNA TGTGCCAGCAGCGAGAGCGGGTCGGGCTTGGATACGCAGTATTTT. Amino acids: CASSESGSGLDTQYF.

This clonotype was seen a handful of times. This chain uses TRBV11-2 with TRBJ2-2, with unresolved D. This CDR3 has 14 amino acids. Germline values: CDR1 SGHAT, CDR2 FQNNGV. The V end lost 0 bases, the J end lost 4 bases, and 6 bases lay between the germline ends. The CDR3 is CASSLDLVTGELFF. CDR3 sequence (DNA): TGTGCCAGCAGCTTAGATCTGGTCACCGGGGAGCTGTTTTTT.

In its sample, this clonotype was seen many times. This chain uses TRBV28 with TRBJ2-1; TRBD2 agrees at 9 bases. The CDR3 has 15 amino acids. CDR1 and CDR2 (germline): MDHEN, SYDVKM. The V and J ends lost 0 bases and 9 bases, in that order; junction bases with no gene match: 6. For the CDR3, the DNA is TGTGCCAGCAGTTTATGGGGCGGGAGGGCCGGTGAGCAGTTCTTC. As protein: CASSLWGGRAGEQFF. Drawing the rest from reference TRBV28 and TRBJ2-1, the complete variable domain is DVKVTQSSRYLVKRTGEKVFLECVQDMDHENMFWYRQDPGLGLRLIYFSYDVKMKEKGDIPEGYSVSREKKERFSLILESASTNQTSMYLCASSLWGGRAGEQFFGPGTRLTVL.

Ten or more counts support this clonotype. The chain links TRBV10-3 to TRBJ2-1; D is undetermined. Germline assignment: CDR1 ENHRY and CDR2 SYGVKD. V shed 4 bases and J shed 5 bases, with 6 bases lying between them. The CDR3 has 12 amino acids. CDR3 amino acids: CAISVQNNEQFF. CDR3 nucleotides: TGTGCCATCAGTGTCCAGAACAATGAGCAGTTCTTC.

V is TRBV4-3 and J is TRBJ1-4; TRBD1 might be the D (6 bases). The CDR3 is 15 residues long. Germline assignment: CDR1 LGHNA and CDR2 YSLEER. Trimming pared 0 bases from V and 11 bases from J, leaving 16 bases between. CDR3 amino acids: CASSQETGGTEKLFF. As DNA, the CDR3 is TGCGCCAGCAGCCAAGAGACAGGTGGGACCGAGAAACTGTTTTTT.

The table lists this clonotype with a few counts. This chain links TRBV3-1 with TRBJ1-1, with D perhaps TRBD1 (6 bases). Trimming took off 2 bases at V and 1 base at J, with 8 bases between the two ends. Germline CDR1 and CDR2: LGHDT and YNNKEL (reference sequence). The length of the CDR3 is 14 residues. CDR3 sequence reads: CASSQLGANTEAFF. CDR3 bases: TGTGCCAGCAGCCAACTGGGGGCGAACACTGAAGCTTTCTTT. The whole variable domain, filled in from reference TRBV3-1 and TRBJ1-1, reads DTAVSQTPKYLVTQMGNDKSIKCEQNLGHDTMYWYKQDSKKFLKIMFSYNNKELIINETVPNRFSPKSPDKAHLNLHINSLELGDSAVYFCASSQLGANTEAFFGQGTRLTVV.

In this sample, this clonotype turned up many times. This chain joins TRBV5-1 and TRBJ2-7; D is uncertain. V was trimmed by 0 bases and J by 3 bases, leaving 13 bases between them. The CDR3 contains 15 residues. Germline V gene lookup returns CDR1 SGHRS and CDR2 YFSETQ. The CDR3 coding sequence is TGCGCCAGCAGCTTGGGCGGTCAGGCCCTCTACGAGCAGTACTTC. It is translated as CASSLGGQALYEQYF.

This clonotype has at least ten counts. V usage is TRBV27 and J usage is TRBJ2-6; D gene unclear. Trimming removed 11 bases at V and 0 bases at J, with 11 bases between. Looked up from germline, CDR1 is MNHEY and CDR2 is SMNVEV (reference sequence). CDR3 length: 14 amino acids. For the CDR3, the DNA is TGTGCCTCCTGCACCAACTCTGGGGCCAACGTCCTGACTTTC. It is translated as CASCTNSGANVLTF.

This clonotype was seen a handful of times. The chain uses TRBV20-1 and TRBJ2-5; no reliable D call. This CDR3 is 12 amino acids long. V was cut by 0 bases and J by 6 bases, with 8 bases left in between. Germline V CDR1 and CDR2: DFQATT, SNEGSKA (reference sequence). CDR3 protein: CSARDMGKTQYF. Written as DNA, the CDR3 is TGCAGTGCTAGAGATATGGGGAAGACCCAGTACTTC.

This clonotype was seen many times. This rearrangement joins TRBV27 to TRBJ1-1, with 7 positions matching TRBD1. With 4 bases clipped from V and 5 bases from J, the junction kept 7 bases outside the gene matches. CDR1 and CDR2 from the germline V gene are MNHEY and SMNVEV (reference sequence). The CDR3 runs 14 residues. CDR3 DNA: TGTGCCAGCAGTTGGGACAGCCTAGGGACTGAAGCTTTCTTT. Its translation is CASSWDSLGTEAFF.

This rearrangement joins TRBV13 to TRBJ2-2, with D perhaps given as TRBD1 or TRBD2 (6 bases each). The CDR3 has 16 residues. Germline V lookup: CDR1 PRHDT, CDR2 FYEKMQ (reference sequence). The V end lost 3 bases, the J end lost 4 bases, and 15 bases lay between the germline ends. The CDR3 DNA reads TGTGCCAGCAGCTTCCGGAGGACGGGGGCCACCGGGGAGCTGTTTTTT. Encoded protein: CASSFRRTGATGELFF.

This clonotype was recorded many times. V gene TRBV4-1 combines with J gene TRBJ2-1; unclear D gene. CDR1 MGHRA and CDR2 YSYEKL come from the germline V gene. The CDR3 has 15 amino acids. V gave up 0 bases and J gave up 8 bases, with 14 bases separating them. This chain's CDR3 is CASSQEFNTVDEQFF. Written as DNA, the CDR3 is TGCGCCAGCAGCCAAGAGTTCAACACAGTCGATGAGCAGTTCTTC.

Many counts were recorded for this clonotype. V gene TRBV20-1 combines with J gene TRBJ2-5; possibly TRBD2 for D (6 bases). Trimming cost V 5 bases and J 1 base, with 14 bases left between them. There are 14 residues in the CDR3. From germline, CDR1 is DFQATT and CDR2 SNEGSKA (reference sequence). CDR3 nucleotides: TGCAGTGCTCCCCGACTGGGGGGCCAAGAGACCCAGTACTTC. Protein: CSAPRLGGQETQYF.

This rearrangement joins TRBV20-1 to TRBJ1-2; a possible D gene is TRBD1 (6 bases). The CDR3 is made up of 14 amino acids. Germline V gene lookup returns CDR1 DFQATT and CDR2 SNEGSKA (reference sequence). Trimming took off 5 bases at V and 6 bases at J, with 19 bases between the two ends. In DNA, the CDR3 is TGCAGTGCTCTACATTCGGCAGGGGACCATGGCTACACCTTC. This codes for CSALHSAGDHGYTF.

The chain is built from TRBV27 and TRBJ1-1; D perhaps matches TRBD1 (5 bases). The germline gives CDR1 MNHEY, CDR2 SMNVEV (reference sequence). Trimming took 3 bases from V and 0 from J, leaving 11 bases between them. This CDR3 comprises 15 residues. CDR3 sequence: CASSFGRQMNTEAFF. The CDR3 DNA sequence: TGTGCCAGCAGTTTCGGTAGACAGATGAACACTGAAGCTTTCTTT.

This clonotype was picked up many times. This chain links TRBV5-1 with TRBJ2-5, with 12 bases fitting TRBD2. The CDR3 length is 17 residues. V was pared by 4 bases and J by 1 base, with 8 bases of the junction left unmatched. Germline CDR1 reads SGHRS; CDR2 reads YFSETQ. The CDR3 nucleotides are TGCGCCAGCAGCCCACAACTAGCGGGAGGCTCCCAAGAGACCCAGTACTTC. This translates into CASSPQLAGGSQETQYF.

The chain has TRBV3-1 and TRBJ2-5; TRBD1 or TRBD2 may be the D gene (5 bases each). V was cut by 2 bases and J by 7 bases, with 14 bases left in between. CDR1 is LGHDT, CDR2 YNNKEL, per germline (reference sequence). The CDR3 runs to 14 residues. The CDR3 coding sequence is TGTGCCAGCAGCCAACGGGGCAGGGCTGGGACCCAGTACTTC. Translating gives CASSQRGRAGTQYF.

V usage is TRBV27 and J usage is TRBJ2-2; weak D call: TRBD2 (6 bases). CDR1 MNHEY and CDR2 SMNVEV come from the germline V gene (reference sequence). The CDR3 sequence is 13 residues long. Trimming removed 5 bases at V and 7 bases at J, with 11 bases between. The CDR3 reads CASSPGVIGELFF. CDR3 sequence (DNA): TGTGCCAGCAGTCCGGGGGTGATCGGGGAGCTGTTTTTT.

This clonotype was counted only a few times. This chain connects TRBV18 to TRBJ1-1; 9 bases fit TRBD1. Germline CDR1 KGHSH, CDR2 LQKENI. V shed 2 bases and J 1 base; nucleotides not matched to a gene: 2. The CDR3 extends over 15 amino acids. The CDR3 region has the DNA TGTGCCAGCTCACCAGGGACAGGGCCGAACACTGAAGCTTTCTTT. Translating gives CASSPGTGPNTEAFF.

The genes are TRBV10-3 and TRBJ2-5, with D perhaps matching TRBD1 (6 bases). V lost 6 bases and J 0 bases, leaving 8 bases between the germline ends. The germline V gene has CDR1 ENHRY and CDR2 SYGVKD. The CDR3 is 13 residues long. CDR3 sequence reads: CAIRTGNQETQYF. For the CDR3, the DNA is TGTGCCATCAGGACAGGTAACCAAGAGACCCAGTACTTC.

This clonotype was observed a handful of times. The chain couples TRBV15 to TRBJ2-2; 7 positions agree with TRBD1. The CDR3 spans 15 residues. Per the germline V gene, CDR1 is LNHNV and CDR2 is YYDKDF (reference sequence). Losses at the gene ends were 5 bases for V and 4 bases for J; bases not matched to a gene: 7. CDR3 protein: CATSRRQGGTGELFF. The CDR3 nucleotides read TGTGCCACCAGCCGTCGACAGGGCGGCACCGGGGAGCTGTTTTTT. The full variable domain, with the rest looked up from reference TRBV15 and TRBJ2-2, is DAMVIQNPRYQVTQFGKPVTLSCSQTLNHNVMYWYQQKSSQAPKLLFHYYDKDFNNEADTPDNFQSRRPNTSFCFLDIRSPGLGDTAMYLCATSRRQGGTGELFFGEGSRLTVL.

The table lists this clonotype with a few counts. The chain joins TRBV6-1 to TRBJ2-3, with D hard to call. Germline CDR1 is MNHNS and CDR2 is SASEGT. CDR3 length equals 17 residues. V was shortened by 6 bases and J by 2 bases, with 21 bases between the two germline ends. The CDR3 spells CASSRVPRVRTTDTQYF. CDR3 coding DNA: TGTGCCAGCAGCCGGGTGCCTCGGGTCAGAACCACAGATACGCAGTATTTT.

In this sample, this clonotype turned up a few times. The rearrangement links TRBV30 to TRBJ2-1, with D unresolved. Germline-derived CDR1 and CDR2 are GTSNPN and SVGIG (reference sequence). V was clipped by 2 bases and J by 3 bases, with 5 bases between them. The CDR3 consists of 12 residues. As DNA, the CDR3 is TGTGCCTGGAGTTCCAGCTACAATGAGCAGTTCTTC. This gives the protein CAWSSSYNEQFF.